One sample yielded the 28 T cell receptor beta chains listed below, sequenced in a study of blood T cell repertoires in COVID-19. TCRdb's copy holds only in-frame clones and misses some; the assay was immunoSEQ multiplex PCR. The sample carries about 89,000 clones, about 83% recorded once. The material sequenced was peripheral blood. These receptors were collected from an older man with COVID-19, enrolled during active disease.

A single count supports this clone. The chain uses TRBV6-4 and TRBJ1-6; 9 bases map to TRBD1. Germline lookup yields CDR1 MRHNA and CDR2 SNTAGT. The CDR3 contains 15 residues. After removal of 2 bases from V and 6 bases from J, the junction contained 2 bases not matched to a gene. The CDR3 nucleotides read TGTGCCAGCAGTGACCAGGGACAGGGTAATTCACCCCTCCACTTT. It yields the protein CASSDQGQGNSPLHF.

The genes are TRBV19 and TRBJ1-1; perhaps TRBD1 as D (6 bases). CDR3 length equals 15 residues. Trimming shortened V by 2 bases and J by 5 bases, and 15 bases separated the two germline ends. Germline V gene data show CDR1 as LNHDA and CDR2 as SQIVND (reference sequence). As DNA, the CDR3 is TGTGCCAGTAGTATAAAACAGGGCGCACCTACTGAAGCTTTCTTT. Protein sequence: CASSIKQGAPTEAFF.

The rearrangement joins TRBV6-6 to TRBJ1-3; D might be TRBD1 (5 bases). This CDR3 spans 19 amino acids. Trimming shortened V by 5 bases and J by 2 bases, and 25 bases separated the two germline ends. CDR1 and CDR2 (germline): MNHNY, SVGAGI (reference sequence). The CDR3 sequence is CASSRVGGSFPGPGNTIYF. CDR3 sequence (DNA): TGTGCCAGCAGTCGGGTGGGGGGGTCCTTTCCAGGACCTGGAAACACCATATATTTT.

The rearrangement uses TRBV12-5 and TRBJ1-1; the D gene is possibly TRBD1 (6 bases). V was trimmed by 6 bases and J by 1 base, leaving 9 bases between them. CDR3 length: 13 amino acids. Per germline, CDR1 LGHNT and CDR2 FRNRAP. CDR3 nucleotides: TGTGCTAGTGGCCAACAGGGGAACACTGAAGCTTTCTTT. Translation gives CASGQQGNTEAFF.

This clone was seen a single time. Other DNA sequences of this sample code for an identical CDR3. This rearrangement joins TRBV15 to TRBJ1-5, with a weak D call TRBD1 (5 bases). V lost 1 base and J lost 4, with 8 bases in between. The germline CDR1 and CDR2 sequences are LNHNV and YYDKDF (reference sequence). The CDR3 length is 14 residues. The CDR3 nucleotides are TGTGCCACCAGCAGAGGGCAGGGTAATCAGCCCCAGCATTTT. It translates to CATSRGQGNQPQHF. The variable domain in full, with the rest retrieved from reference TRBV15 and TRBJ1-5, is DAMVIQNPRYQVTQFGKPVTLSCSQTLNHNVMYWYQQKSSQAPKLLFHYYDKDFNNEADTPDNFQSRRPNTSFCFLDIRSPGLGDTAMYLCATSRGQGNQPQHFGDGTRLSIL.

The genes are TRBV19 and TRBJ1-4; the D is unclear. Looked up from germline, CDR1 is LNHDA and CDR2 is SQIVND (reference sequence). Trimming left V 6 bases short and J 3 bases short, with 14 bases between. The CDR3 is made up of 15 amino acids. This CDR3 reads CASRGNVLPNEKLFF. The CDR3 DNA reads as TGTGCCAGTAGGGGCAATGTGTTACCTAATGAAAAACTGTTTTTT.

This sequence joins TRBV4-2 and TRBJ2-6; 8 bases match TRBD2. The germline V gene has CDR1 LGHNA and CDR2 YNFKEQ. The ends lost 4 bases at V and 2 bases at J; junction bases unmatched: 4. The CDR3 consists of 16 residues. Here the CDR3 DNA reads TGTGCCAGCAGCCGCGCGGGGGGAACTGGGGCCAACGTCCTGACTTTC. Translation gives CASSRAGGTGANVLTF.

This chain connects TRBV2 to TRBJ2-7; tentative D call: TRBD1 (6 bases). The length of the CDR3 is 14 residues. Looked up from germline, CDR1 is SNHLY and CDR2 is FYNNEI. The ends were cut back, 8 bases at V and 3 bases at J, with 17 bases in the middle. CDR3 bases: TGTGCCAGCCTAAGCAGGGGCGATAGCTACGAGCAGTACTTC. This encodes CASLSRGDSYEQYF.

CDR3 loop: CAISGGNGNQPQHF. The CDR3 DNA follows: TGTGCCATCAGTGGCGGGAATGGCAATCAGCCCCAGCATTTT. V gene TRBV10-3 combines with J gene TRBJ1-5; D remains unclear. This CDR3 has 14 amino acids. Looked up from germline, CDR1 is ENHRY and CDR2 is SYGVKD. Trimming took off 4 bases at V and 2 bases at J, with 9 bases between the two ends.

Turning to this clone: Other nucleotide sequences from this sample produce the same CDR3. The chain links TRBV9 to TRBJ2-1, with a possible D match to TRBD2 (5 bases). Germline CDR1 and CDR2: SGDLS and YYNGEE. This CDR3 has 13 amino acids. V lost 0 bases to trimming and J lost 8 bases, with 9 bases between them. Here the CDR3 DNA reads TGTGCCAGCAGCGTAGCGCAGGAGGATGAGCAGTTCTTC. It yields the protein CASSVAQEDEQFF.

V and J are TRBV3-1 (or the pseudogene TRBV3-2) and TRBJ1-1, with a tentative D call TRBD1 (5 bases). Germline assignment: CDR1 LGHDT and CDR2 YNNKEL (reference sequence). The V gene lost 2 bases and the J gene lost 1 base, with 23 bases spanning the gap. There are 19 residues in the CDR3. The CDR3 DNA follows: TGTGCCAGCAGCCAAACGCGGGGTGCGACAGCCACGAGGAACACTGAAGCTTTCTTT. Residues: CASSQTRGATATRNTEAFF.

The CDR3 reads CSATLNYGYTF. The CDR3 DNA sequence: TGCAGTGCTACCCTTAACTATGGCTACACCTTC. The rearrangement links TRBV20-1 to TRBJ1-2, with no clear D. Trimming removed 4 bases from V and 1 base from J, with 4 bases in between. This CDR3 contains 11 residues. Germline V gives CDR1 DFQATT, CDR2 SNEGSKA (reference sequence).

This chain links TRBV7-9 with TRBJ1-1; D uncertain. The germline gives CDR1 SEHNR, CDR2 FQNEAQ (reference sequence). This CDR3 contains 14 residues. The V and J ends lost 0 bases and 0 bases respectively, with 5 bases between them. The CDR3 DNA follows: TGTGCCAGCAGCTTAGCGGGAGTGAACACTGAAGCTTTCTTT. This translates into CASSLAGVNTEAFF.

CDR3 bases: TGTGCCAGCAGCAAGGCCAGGGAGGGGTTCGCCAATGAGCAGTTCTTC. Translating it yields CASSKAREGFANEQFF. The V call is TRBV21-1, the J call TRBJ2-1; the table's D call, TRBD2, has no DNA check behind it. TRBV21-1 is a known pseudogene. This CDR3 contains 16 residues.

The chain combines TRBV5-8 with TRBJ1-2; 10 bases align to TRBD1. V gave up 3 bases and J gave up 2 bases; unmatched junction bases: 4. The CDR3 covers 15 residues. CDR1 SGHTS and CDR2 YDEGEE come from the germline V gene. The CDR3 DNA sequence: TGTGCCAGCAGCTCTCTGGGACAGGGGAACTATGGCTACACCTTC. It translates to CASSSLGQGNYGYTF.

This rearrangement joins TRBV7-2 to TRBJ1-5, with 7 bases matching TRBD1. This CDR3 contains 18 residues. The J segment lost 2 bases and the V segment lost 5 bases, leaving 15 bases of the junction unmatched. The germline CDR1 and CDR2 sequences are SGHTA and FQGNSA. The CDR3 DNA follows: TGTGCCAGCAGCCGGACGACCTTTGGGACAGAGGGCAATCAGCCCCAGCATTTT. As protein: CASSRTTFGTEGNQPQHF.

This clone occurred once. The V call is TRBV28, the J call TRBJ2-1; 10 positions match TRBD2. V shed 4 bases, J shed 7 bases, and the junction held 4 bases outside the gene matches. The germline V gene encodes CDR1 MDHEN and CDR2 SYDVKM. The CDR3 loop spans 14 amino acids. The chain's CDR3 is CASSSSGSLNEQFF. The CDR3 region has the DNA TGTGCCAGCAGTTCTAGCGGGAGTTTGAATGAGCAGTTCTTC.

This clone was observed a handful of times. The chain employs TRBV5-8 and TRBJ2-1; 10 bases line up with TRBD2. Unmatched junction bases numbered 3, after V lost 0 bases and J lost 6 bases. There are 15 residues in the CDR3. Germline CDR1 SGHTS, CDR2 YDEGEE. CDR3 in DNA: TGTGCCAGCAGCTTGGGAGCGGGGGGGCTCAATGAGCAGTTCTTC. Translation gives CASSLGAGGLNEQFF.

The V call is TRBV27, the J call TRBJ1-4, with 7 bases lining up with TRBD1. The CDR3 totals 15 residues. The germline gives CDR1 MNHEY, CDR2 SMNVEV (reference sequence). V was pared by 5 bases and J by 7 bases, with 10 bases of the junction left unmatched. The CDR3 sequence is CASSPNRGKAEKLFF. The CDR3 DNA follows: TGTGCCAGCAGTCCGAACAGGGGCAAGGCTGAAAAACTGTTTTTT.

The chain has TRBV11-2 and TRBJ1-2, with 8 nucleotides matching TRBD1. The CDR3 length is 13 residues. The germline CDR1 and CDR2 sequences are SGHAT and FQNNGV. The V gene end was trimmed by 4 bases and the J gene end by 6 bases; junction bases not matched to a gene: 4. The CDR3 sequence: CASSSTGANGYTF. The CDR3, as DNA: TGTGCCAGCAGCTCGACAGGGGCAAATGGCTACACCTTC.

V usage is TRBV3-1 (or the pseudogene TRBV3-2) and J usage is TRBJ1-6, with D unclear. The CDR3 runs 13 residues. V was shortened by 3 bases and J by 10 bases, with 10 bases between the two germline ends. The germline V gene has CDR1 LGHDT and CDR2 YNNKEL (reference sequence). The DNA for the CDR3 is TGTGCCAGCAGCCAGGCTGACATATCACCCCTCCACTTT. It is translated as CASSQADISPLHF.

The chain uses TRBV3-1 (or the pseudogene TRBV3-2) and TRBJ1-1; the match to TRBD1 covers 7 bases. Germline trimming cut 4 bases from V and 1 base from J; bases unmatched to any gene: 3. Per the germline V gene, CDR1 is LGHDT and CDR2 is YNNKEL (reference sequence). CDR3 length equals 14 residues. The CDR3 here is CASSPRDRNTEAFF. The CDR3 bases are TGTGCCAGCAGCCCCCGGGACAGGAACACTGAAGCTTTCTTT.

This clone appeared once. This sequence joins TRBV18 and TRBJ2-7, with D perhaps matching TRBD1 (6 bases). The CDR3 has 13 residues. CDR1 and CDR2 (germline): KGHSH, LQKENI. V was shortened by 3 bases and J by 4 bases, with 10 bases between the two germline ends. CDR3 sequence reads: CASSPGASYEQYF. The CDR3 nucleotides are TGTGCCAGCTCACCGGGGGCTAGTTACGAGCAGTACTTC.

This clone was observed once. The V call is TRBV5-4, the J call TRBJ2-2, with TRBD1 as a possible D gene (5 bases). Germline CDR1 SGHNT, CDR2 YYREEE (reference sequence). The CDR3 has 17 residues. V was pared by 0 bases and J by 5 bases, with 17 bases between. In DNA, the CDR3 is TGTGCCAGCAGCTTGGTCTGGCAGGGCGGCTTAACCGGGGAGCTGTTTTTT. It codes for CASSLVWQGGLTGELFF. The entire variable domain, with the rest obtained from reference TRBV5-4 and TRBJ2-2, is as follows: ETGVTQSPTHLIKTRGQQVTLRCSSQSGHNTVSWYQQALGQGPQFIFQYYREEENGRGNFPPRFSGLQFPNYSSELNVNALELDDSALYLCASSLVWQGGLTGELFFGEGSRLTVL.

The CDR3 loop reads CASSLIAGGQYETQYF. CDR3 coding DNA: TGTGCCAGCAGCTTAATAGCGGGAGGGCAATACGAGACCCAGTACTTC. J is TRBJ2-5 and V is TRBV13; 11 bases map to TRBD2. Germline CDR1 reads PRHDT; CDR2 reads FYEKMQ (reference sequence). Trimming took 2 bases from V and 5 from J; bases not matched to a gene: 7. This CDR3 is built from 16 residues.

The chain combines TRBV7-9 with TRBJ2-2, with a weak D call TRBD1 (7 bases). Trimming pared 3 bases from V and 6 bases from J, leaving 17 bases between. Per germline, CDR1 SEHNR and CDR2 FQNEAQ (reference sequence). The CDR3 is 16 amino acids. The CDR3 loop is CASSFPGGRNPGELFF. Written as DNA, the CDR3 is TGTGCCAGCAGCTTTCCAGGGGGGAGAAACCCCGGGGAGCTGTTTTTT. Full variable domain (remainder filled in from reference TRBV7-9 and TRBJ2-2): DTGVSQNPRHKITKRGQNVTFRCDPISEHNRLYWYRQTLGQGPEFLTYFQNEAQLEKSRLLSDRFSAERPKGSFSTLEIQRTEQGDSAMYLCASSFPGGRNPGELFFGEGSRLTVL.

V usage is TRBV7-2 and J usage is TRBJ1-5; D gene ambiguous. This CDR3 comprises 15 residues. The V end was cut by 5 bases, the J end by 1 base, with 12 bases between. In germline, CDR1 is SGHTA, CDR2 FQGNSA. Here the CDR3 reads CASSQWASSNQPQHF. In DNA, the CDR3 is TGTGCCAGCAGCCAGTGGGCATCCAGCAATCAGCCCCAGCATTTT.

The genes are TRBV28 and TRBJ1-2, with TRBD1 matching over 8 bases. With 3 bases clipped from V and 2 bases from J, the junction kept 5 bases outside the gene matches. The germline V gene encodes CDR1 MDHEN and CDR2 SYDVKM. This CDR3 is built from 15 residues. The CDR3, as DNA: TGTGCCAGCAGTTTGACAGGGGTTTACAACTATGGCTACACCTTC. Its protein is CASSLTGVYNYGYTF.